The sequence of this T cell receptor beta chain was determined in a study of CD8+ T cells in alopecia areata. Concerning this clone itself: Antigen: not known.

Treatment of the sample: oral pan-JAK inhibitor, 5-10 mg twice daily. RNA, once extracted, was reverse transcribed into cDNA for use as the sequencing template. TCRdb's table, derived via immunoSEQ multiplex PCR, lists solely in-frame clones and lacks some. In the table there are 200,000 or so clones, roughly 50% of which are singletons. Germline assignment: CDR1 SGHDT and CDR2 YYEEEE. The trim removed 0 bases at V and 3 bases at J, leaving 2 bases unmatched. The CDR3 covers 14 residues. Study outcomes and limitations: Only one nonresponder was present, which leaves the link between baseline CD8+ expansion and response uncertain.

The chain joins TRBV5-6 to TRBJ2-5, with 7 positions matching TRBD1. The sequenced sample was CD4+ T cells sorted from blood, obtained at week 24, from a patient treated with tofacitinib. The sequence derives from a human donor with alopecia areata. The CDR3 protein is CASSLDRGEETQYF. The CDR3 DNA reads TGTGCCAGCAGCTTGGACAGGGGAGAAGAGACCCAGTACTTC.